One and the same sample provided the 25 T cell receptor beta chains below, sequenced in a study of T cells in narcolepsy. Clones were sequenced by immunoSEQ multiplex PCR, and TCRdb holds only the in-frame ones, with some missing. The table lists more than 25,000 clones, 60% to 85% of them singletons. The sample consisted of memory (CD45RA-) CD4+ T cells from blood. The receptors here all came from a human donor in good health.

The rearrangement uses TRBV13 and TRBJ1-3; no clear D gene. V lost 2 bases and J lost 0, with 11 bases in between. Germline V gene data show CDR1 as PRHDT and CDR2 as FYEKMQ (reference sequence). This CDR3 region has 16 residues. The CDR3 sequence: CASSLSGGYSGNTIYF. The CDR3 DNA follows: TGTGCCAGCAGCTTATCGGGCGGGTACTCTGGAAACACCATATATTTT. The entire variable domain, with the rest obtained from reference TRBV13 and TRBJ1-3, is as follows: AAGVIQSPRHLIKEKRETATLKCYPIPRHDTVYWYQQGPGQDPQFLISFYEKMQSDKGSIPDRFSAQQFSDYHSELNMSSLELGDSALYFCASSLSGGYSGNTIYFGEGSWLTVV.

The chain is built from TRBV5-1 and TRBJ2-7; D is ambiguous. From germline, CDR1 is SGHRS and CDR2 YFSETQ. The CDR3 is made up of 14 amino acids. V dropped 0 bases and J dropped 2 bases, with 9 bases sitting between them. This CDR3 is CASSLGGEAYEQYF. The DNA for the CDR3 is TGCGCCAGCAGCTTGGGAGGAGAAGCCTACGAGCAGTACTTC. Full variable domain (rest looked up from reference TRBV5-1 and TRBJ2-7): KAGVTQTPRYLIKTRGQQVTLSCSPISGHRSVSWYQQTPGQGLQFLFEYFSETQRNKGNFPGRFSGRQFSNSRSEMNVSTLELGDSALYLCASSLGGEAYEQYFGPGTRLTVT.

The V and J genes are TRBV18 and TRBJ2-5; D is unresolved. CDR1 is KGHSH and CDR2 is LQKENI in the germline V gene. V dropped 1 base and J dropped 3 bases, with 0 bases sitting between them. The CDR3 totals 11 residues. CDR3 nucleotide sequence: TGTGCCAGCTCACCACAAGAGACCCAGTACTTC. Translation: CASSPQETQYF.

This chain connects TRBV11-2 to TRBJ2-5, with 12 bases aligning to TRBD2. Unmatched junction bases numbered 12, after V lost 0 bases and J lost 4 bases. This CDR3 comprises 19 residues. CDR1 and CDR2 from the germline V gene are SGHAT and FQNNGV. The CDR3 sequence: CASSLDGLAGGPEGETQYF. The CDR3 nucleotides read TGTGCCAGCAGCTTAGACGGTCTAGCGGGGGGGCCCGAGGGAGAGACCCAGTACTTC. The complete variable domain, with remaining parts taken from reference TRBV11-2 and TRBJ2-5, reads EAGVAQSPRYKIIEKRQSVAFWCNPISGHATLYWYQQILGQGPKLLIQFQNNGVVDDSQLPKDRFSAERLKGVDSTLKIQPAKLEDSAVYLCASSLDGLAGGPEGETQYFGPGTRLLVL.

The rearrangement uses TRBV27 and TRBJ1-1; 7 nucleotides match TRBD1. This CDR3 region has 14 residues. V was pared by 5 bases and J by 9 bases, with 12 bases of the junction left unmatched. The germline V gene encodes CDR1 MNHEY and CDR2 SMNVEV (reference sequence). The CDR3 loop reads CASSAVRGVPKAFF. CDR3 nucleotides: TGTGCCAGCAGTGCCGTCAGGGGGGTGCCAAAAGCTTTCTTT.

Comment on this clone: Germline and junction disagree at one end, which may indicate a read error. The chain uses TRBV6-6 and TRBJ2-1; tentative D call: TRBD2 (6 bases). Per the germline V gene, CDR1 is MNHNY and CDR2 is SVGAGI (reference sequence). This CDR3 comprises 11 residues. The CDR3: CASTDGGRELF. CDR3 nucleotide sequence: TGTGCCAGCACCGACGGGGGACGCGAGCTCTTC.

This clone was picked up one time. The chain employs TRBV18 and TRBJ1-2; TRBD1 is a possible D gene (5 bases). Per germline, CDR1 KGHSH and CDR2 LQKENI. V was cut by 3 bases and J by 0 bases, with 8 bases left in between. The length of the CDR3 is 14 residues. CDR3 DNA: TGTGCCAGCTCACCCGACAGCTCTAACTATGGCTACACCTTC. Translation gives CASSPDSSNYGYTF.

The chain is built from TRBV13 and TRBJ2-5; no definite D call. Germline V gene data show CDR1 as PRHDT and CDR2 as FYEKMQ (reference sequence). The V and J ends lost 2 bases and 2 bases respectively, with 15 bases between them. This CDR3 comprises 16 residues. This chain's CDR3 is CASSLQYVARQETQYF. The CDR3 region has the DNA TGTGCCAGCAGCTTACAGTACGTGGCTCGGCAAGAGACCCAGTACTTC.

The V and J genes are TRBV7-3 and TRBJ2-3, with TRBD2 as a possible D gene (5 bases). Germline-derived CDR1 and CDR2 are SGHTA and FQGTGA. Trimming removed 4 bases at V and 1 base at J, with 12 bases between. The CDR3 length is 15 residues. The CDR3 DNA reads TGTGCCAGCAGCTCCGGACTGGGCCGCACAGATACGCAGTATTTT. As protein: CASSSGLGRTDTQYF.

The chain joins TRBV28 to TRBJ2-7, with D uncertain. Per the germline V gene, CDR1 is MDHEN and CDR2 is SYDVKM. Trimming took off 5 bases at V and 4 bases at J, with 12 bases between the two ends. The CDR3 totals 13 residues. The CDR3 coding sequence is TGTGCCAGCAGTCTCCCGGGCCCTTACGAGCAGTACTTC. This translates into CASSLPGPYEQYF.

The count of this clone is one. This chain uses TRBV9 with TRBJ1-2; no reliable D call. Germline V CDR1 and CDR2: SGDLS, YYNGEE. The CDR3 has 15 residues. V lost 4 bases and J 0 bases, leaving 13 bases between the germline ends. The CDR3 spells CASSINEAPNYGYTF. CDR3 DNA sequence: TGTGCCAGCAGCATTAATGAAGCTCCTAACTATGGCTACACCTTC.

This clone was seen once. The V and J genes are TRBV5-1 and TRBJ2-7, with 11 bases that match TRBD1. The CDR3 consists of 15 residues. Germline V gene data show CDR1 as SGHRS and CDR2 as YFSETQ. Germline trimming cut 4 bases from V and 3 bases from J; bases unmatched to any gene: 6. In DNA form, the CDR3 reads TGCGCCAGCAGCCTGGGGACAGGGGGTAACTACGAGCAGTACTTC. Translation gives CASSLGTGGNYEQYF.

The chain uses TRBV5-1 and TRBJ1-2, with TRBD1 matching over 10 bases. The V and J ends lost 4 bases and 4 bases, in that order; junction bases with no gene match: 7. Germline V gene sequence: CDR1 SGHRS, CDR2 YFSETQ. The CDR3 consists of 15 residues. CDR3 residues: CASSPEGTGVYGYTF. The CDR3 nucleotides are TGCGCCAGCAGCCCCGAAGGGACAGGGGTCTATGGCTACACCTTC.

There are a few counts of this clone. The chain links TRBV6-5 to TRBJ1-5; a weak D match, TRBD1 (5 bases). Trimming took off 7 bases at V and 1 base at J, with 14 bases between the two ends. This CDR3 has 15 residues. Germline CDR1 is MNHEY and CDR2 is SVGAGI. This CDR3 is CASTPVGASNQPQHF. The CDR3 DNA follows: TGTGCCAGCACCCCCGTCGGGGCCAGCAATCAGCCCCAGCATTTT.

This clone was seen a few times. This chain connects TRBV9 to TRBJ1-1; unclear D gene. This CDR3 has 13 residues. V was clipped by 3 bases and J by 0 bases, with 6 bases between them. The V gene's germline CDR1 is SGDLS and CDR2 YYNGEE. The CDR3 DNA reads TGTGCCAGCAGCGCGATGATGAACACTGAAGCTTTCTTT. It translates to CASSAMMNTEAFF.

This clone came up a few times. This chain connects TRBV5-6 to TRBJ2-4; D gene uncertain. This CDR3 is 17 amino acids long. From germline, CDR1 is SGHDT and CDR2 YYEEEE. V shed 1 base and J shed 0 bases, with 14 bases lying between them. The CDR3 region is CASSLKLAVLAKNIQYF. CDR3 nucleotide sequence: TGTGCCAGCAGCTTGAAGCTGGCAGTTCTAGCCAAAAACATTCAGTACTTC.

The rearrangement links TRBV18 to TRBJ2-5; TRBD2 aligns across 11 bases. V dropped 3 bases and J dropped 6; count of bases not matched to a gene: 9. The CDR3 covers 16 residues. CDR1 KGHSH and CDR2 LQKENI come from the germline V gene. The CDR3 nucleotides read TGTGCCAGCTCACCCATGACTAGCGGGAACACGAAGACCCAGTACTTC. Translating it yields CASSPMTSGNTKTQYF.

The chain uses TRBV7-9 and TRBJ2-1, with 11 positions matching TRBD2. The trim removed 1 base at V and 6 bases at J, leaving 2 bases unmatched. The CDR3 covers 15 residues. Germline CDR1 is SEHNR and CDR2 is FQNEAQ (reference sequence). CDR3 amino acids: CASSLGTSGSNEQFF. CDR3 in DNA: TGTGCCAGCAGCTTAGGTACTAGCGGGAGCAATGAGCAGTTCTTC.

The CDR3 sequence: CASSLAETGGGEQFF. The DNA for the CDR3 is TGCGCCAGCAGCTTGGCTGAGACAGGGGGAGGAGAGCAGTTCTTC. This chain connects TRBV5-1 to TRBJ2-1; TRBD1 matches at 9 bases. CDR1 and CDR2 from the germline V gene are SGHRS and YFSETQ. This CDR3 is 15 amino acids long. Trimming removed 0 bases from V and 10 bases from J; junction bases left unmatched: 8.

This clone was seen once. The V gene is TRBV2, the J gene TRBJ2-5, with D maybe TRBD2 (6 bases). Per the germline V gene, CDR1 is SNHLY and CDR2 is FYNNEI. The CDR3 totals 13 residues. Trimming pared 7 bases from V and 7 bases from J, leaving 16 bases between. The CDR3 nucleotides are TGTGCCAGCAAAGACCGGGCGGAGGGGACCCAGTACTTC. Its protein product is CASKDRAEGTQYF.

This chain links TRBV28 with TRBJ2-3; the D gene could be TRBD1 or TRBD2 (6 bases each). Trimming took off 2 bases at V and 6 bases at J, with 9 bases between the two ends. There are 13 residues in the CDR3. CDR1 and CDR2 from the germline V gene are MDHEN and SYDVKM. The DNA for the CDR3 is TGTGCCAGCAGTTTAAGGGGGGCGGATACGCAGTATTTT. Amino acids: CASSLRGADTQYF.

The chain couples TRBV10-3 to TRBJ2-1, with 12 bases that match TRBD2. The CDR3 sequence is 15 residues long. V shed 4 bases and J 8 bases; nucleotides not matched to a gene: 6. Germline V gives CDR1 ENHRY, CDR2 SYGVKD. In nucleotides, the CDR3 is TGTGCCATCAGTGGGTGGTCTAGCGGGAGGGATGAGCAGTTCTTC. As protein: CAISGWSSGRDEQFF.

This clone was detected only a few times. V gene TRBV18 combines with J gene TRBJ2-6, with 7 bases aligning to TRBD1. Germline V gene sequence: CDR1 KGHSH, CDR2 LQKENI. The J segment lost 0 bases and the V segment lost 2 bases, leaving 13 bases of the junction unmatched. The CDR3 consists of 20 residues. CDR3 residues: CASSPGAWGQKSSGANVLTF. Here the CDR3 DNA reads TGTGCCAGCTCACCAGGTGCGTGGGGACAGAAGAGCTCTGGGGCCAACGTCCTGACTTTC.

V and J are TRBV7-2 and TRBJ1-1; D call uncertain. Germline CDR1 is SGHTA and CDR2 is FQGNSA. The CDR3 loop spans 13 amino acids. Trimming removed 5 bases from V and 6 bases from J, with 13 bases in between. DNA of the CDR3: TGTGCCAGCAGCAAACGGACGGGCCCTGAAGCTTTCTTT. Its protein product is CASSKRTGPEAFF.

The CDR3 sequence: CAFRWLAGGSGANVLTF. CDR3 bases: TGTGCCTTCAGGTGGCTAGCGGGAGGGTCTGGGGCCAACGTCCTGACTTTC. V and J are TRBV5-4 and TRBJ2-6; 12 nucleotides match TRBD2. Trimming cost V 10 bases and J 1 base; bases outside gene matches: 9. The CDR3 has 17 amino acids. CDR1 is SGHNT and CDR2 is YYREEE in the germline V gene (reference sequence).